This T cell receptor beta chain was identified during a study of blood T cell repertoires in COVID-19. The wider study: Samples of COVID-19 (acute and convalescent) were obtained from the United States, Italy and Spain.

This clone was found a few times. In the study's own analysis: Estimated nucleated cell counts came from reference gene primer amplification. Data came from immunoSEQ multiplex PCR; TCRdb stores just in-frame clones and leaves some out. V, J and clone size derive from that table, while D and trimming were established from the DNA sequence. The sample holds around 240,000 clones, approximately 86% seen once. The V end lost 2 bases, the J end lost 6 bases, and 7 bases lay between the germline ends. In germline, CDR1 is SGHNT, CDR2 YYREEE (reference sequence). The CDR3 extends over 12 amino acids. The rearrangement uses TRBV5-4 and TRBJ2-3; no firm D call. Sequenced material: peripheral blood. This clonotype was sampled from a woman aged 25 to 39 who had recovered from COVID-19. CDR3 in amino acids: CASSFSLDTQYF. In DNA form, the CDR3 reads TGTGCCAGCAGCTTTTCGTTGGATACGCAGTATTTT.